This T cell receptor (beta chain) was recorded in a study of blood T cell repertoires in COVID-19. Study-level background: T cells, B-cell-depleted T cells, or PBMCs provided the cDNA or gDNA that served as material.

CDR1 is MNHEY, CDR2 SVGAGI, per germline. Trimming took off 7 bases at V and 1 base at J, with 10 bases between the two ends. The CDR3 runs 13 residues. In the study's own analysis: Amplified reference gene primers provided the basis for estimating nucleated cell counts. The repertoire was sequenced with immunoSEQ multiplex PCR; TCRdb's copy has only in-frame clones and lacks some. The V and J calls and clone size are taken from that table; D and trimming were inferred from the DNA. The table lists about 350,000 clones, 88% of them singletons. The chain combines TRBV6-5 with TRBJ1-1; the D is unclear. The source material was peripheral blood. This receptor was obtained from a woman in her seventies with COVID-19, enrolled during active disease. The CDR3 DNA sequence: TGTGCCAGCACCCTCCGGGGGAACACTGAAGCTTTCTTT. It codes for CASTLRGNTEAFF.